The entry that follows covers one T cell receptor beta chain sequence. This sample is part of a study of blood T cell repertoires in COVID-19. Study background: PBMCs, B-cell-depleted T cells, or T cells were the source of the cDNA or gDNA that made up the material.

As processed by the authors: Amplification with reference gene primers provided the estimates of nucleated cell counts. This table comes from immunoSEQ multiplex PCR, and its TCRdb copy is limited to in-frame clones, with some not included. Clonal size and the V and J genes are those of that table, whereas D and trimming came from the DNA. Of approximately 130,000 clones listed, 70% to 90% were seen once; the top ten hold approximately 20%. The sequence was obtained from a woman between 45 and 60 years old who had recovered from COVID-19. Sample: peripheral blood.

Here the CDR3 reads CASSETRVAKNIQYF. CDR3 DNA sequence: TGTGCCAGCAGTGAGACCAGGGTAGCCAAAAACATTCAGTACTTC. V and J are TRBV2 and TRBJ2-4, with a possible D match to TRBD1 (5 bases). CDR1 is SNHLY, CDR2 FYNNEI, per germline. The CDR3 loop spans 15 amino acids. V was clipped by 3 bases and J by 0 bases, with 9 bases between them.